This passage covers 2 T cell receptor beta chains from one sample sequenced in a study of blood T cell repertoires in COVID-19. Sequencing was performed with immunoSEQ multiplex PCR; in TCRdb, only in-frame clones are kept and a portion is missing. This sample has approximately 180,000 clones; roughly 89% occur once, and the top ten carry approximately 2.1%. What was sequenced was PBMCs or T cells enriched from blood (not recorded which). The receptors derive from a woman aged 40 to 50 with acute COVID-19.

This clone was detected once. V is TRBV3-1 (or the pseudogene TRBV3-2) and J is TRBJ1-2; D is perhaps TRBD1 (6 bases). Trimming took 5 bases from V and 10 from J, leaving 20 bases between them. Germline-derived CDR1 and CDR2 are LGHDT and YNNKEL (reference sequence). This CDR3 comprises 14 residues. The CDR3 bases are TGTGCCAGCAGCTCCCCGGGACATGGAGTAGTCTACACCTTC. Amino acids: CASSSPGHGVVYTF.

The rearrangement joins TRBV29-1 to TRBJ2-7; a possible D gene is TRBD2 (6 bases). Germline CDR1 SQVTM, CDR2 ANQGSEA. The germline V and J ends were trimmed by 0 bases and 0 bases, with 9 bases remaining between them. The CDR3 extends over 14 amino acids. CDR3 region: CSVEEEGRSYEQYF. The DNA for the CDR3 is TGCAGCGTTGAAGAGGAGGGGCGCTCCTACGAGCAGTACTTC.